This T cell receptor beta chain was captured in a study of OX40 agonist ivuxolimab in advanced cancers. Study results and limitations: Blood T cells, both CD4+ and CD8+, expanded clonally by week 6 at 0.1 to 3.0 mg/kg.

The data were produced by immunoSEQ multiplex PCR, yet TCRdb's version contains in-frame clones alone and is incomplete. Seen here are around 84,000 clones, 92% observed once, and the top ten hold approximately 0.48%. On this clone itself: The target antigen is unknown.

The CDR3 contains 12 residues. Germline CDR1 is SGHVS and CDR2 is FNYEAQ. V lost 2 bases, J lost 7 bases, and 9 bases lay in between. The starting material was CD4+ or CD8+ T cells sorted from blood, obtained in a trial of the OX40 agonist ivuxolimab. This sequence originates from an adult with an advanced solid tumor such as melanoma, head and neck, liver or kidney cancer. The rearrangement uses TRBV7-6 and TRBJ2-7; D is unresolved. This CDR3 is CASSLWLGEQYF. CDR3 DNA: TGTGCCAGCAGCTTATGGCTCGGGGAGCAGTACTTC.